This is a list of T cell receptor beta chains from one sample in a study of blood T cell repertoires in COVID-19. Libraries were prepared by immunoSEQ multiplex PCR; TCRdb keeps only in-frame clonotypes and omits some of them. The sample has about 130,000 clones, 84% seen once; the top ten hold under 15%. What was sequenced was peripheral blood. The receptors were sampled from a woman aged 25 to 39 who had recovered from COVID-19. Each CDR3 is given with its conserved first and last residue. Fields, in order: clone size, V gene, D gene, J gene, CDR3 DNA, CDR3 protein. A D gene is named only where the DNA matches it firmly. Only some rows state a clone size, as once, few, many or a class for expanded clones.

.	TRBV19	TRBD1	TRBJ1-1	TGTGCCAGTAGTATTAAGGACAGGGCGAATGAAGCTTTCTTT	CASSIKDRANEAFF
.	TRBV5-1	.	TRBJ1-1	TGCGCCAGCAGTACGACAGGGAACACTGAAGCTTTCTTT	CASSTTGNTEAFF
.	TRBV6-1	.	TRBJ1-5	TGTGCCAGCAGTGAAGCTTCGGGGGGGGACGGCAATCAGCCCCAGCATTTT	CASSEASGGDGNQPQHF
.	TRBV27	.	TRBJ2-7	TGTGCCAGCAGTCCCGGGGTAGGACCCTACGAGCAGTACTTC	CASSPGVGPYEQYF
.	TRBV5-6	.	TRBJ1-1	TGTGCCAGCAGCTTGGGGCACAAGAACACTGAAGCTTTCTTT	CASSLGHKNTEAFF
.	TRBV5-1	.	TRBJ2-7	TGCGCCAGCAGCTTGGGGGCGGCACCGGGAGAGCAGTACTTC	CASSLGAAPGEQYF
once	TRBV5-4	TRBD2	TRBJ2-3	TGTGCCAGCAGCTCCTGGACTAGCGGCACAGATACGCAGTATTTT	CASSSWTSGTDTQYF
.	TRBV18	TRBD2	TRBJ2-5	TGTGCCAGCTCACTCTTTACTAGCGGGGAAGAGACCCAGTACTTC	CASSLFTSGEETQYF
.	TRBV5-1	.	TRBJ2-1	TGCGCCAGCAGCTTGGTGCGCGGCGACAATGAGCAGTTCTTC	CASSLVRGDNEQFF
.	TRBV3-1/TRBV3-2	.	TRBJ1-1	TGTGCCAGCAGACTACAAAAACAGGGTTTAGGAGCTTTCTTT	CASRLQKQGLGAFF
.	TRBV7-8	.	TRBJ1-2	TGTGCCAGCAGCCCGACAGATCCGCGGGGCTACACCTTC	CASSPTDPRGYTF
.	TRBV3-1/TRBV3-2	TRBD2	TRBJ2-5	TGTGCCCGCAGCCAAGATTACCCTCGCGGGGGGGGGCCGTGGGAGACCCAGTACTTC	CARSQDYPRGGGPWETQYF
.	TRBV19	.	TRBJ1-2	TGTGCCAGTAGTACTGACAGTGCCTATGGCTACACCTTC	CASSTDSAYGYTF
.	TRBV11-2	.	TRBJ1-2	TGTGCCAGCAGCTCGACCCGGGACACCTCTAACTATGGCTACACCTTC	CASSSTRDTSNYGYTF
.	TRBV27	TRBD1	TRBJ1-2	TGTGCCAGCAGTCTCACAGGGGTCTATGGCTACACCTTC	CASSLTGVYGYTF
once	TRBV2	TRBD1	TRBJ2-2	TGTGCCAGCAGTGGCGGACAGGGCGGGGACACCGGGGAGCTGTTTTTT	CASSGGQGGDTGELFF
.	TRBV5-6	TRBD1	TRBJ1-6	TGTGCCAGCAGCTCTCGGACAGGAGATTATAATTCACCCCTCCACTTT	CASSSRTGDYNSPLHF
.	TRBV23-1	.	TRBJ1-1	TGCGCCAGCAGTCAACTCGACAGGAACACTGAAGCTTTCTTT	CASSQLDRNTEAFF
once	TRBV27	.	TRBJ2-7	TGTGCCAGCAGTAGGTTCCTAAGTAGCGGATACTACGAGCAGTACTTC	CASSRFLSSGYYEQYF
.	TRBV10-2	.	TRBJ2-2	TGCGCCAGCAGTGAGTACTTGGCGGGCACCGGGGAGCTGTTTTTT	CASSEYLAGTGELFF
.	TRBV6-5	TRBD2	TRBJ2-5	TGTGCCAGCAGGGGACTAGCGGGGGGGCAAGAGACCCAGTACTTC	CASRGLAGGQETQYF
.	TRBV6-2/TRBV6-3	TRBD1	TRBJ1-5	TGTGCCAGCAGTTACACCCCCGGGACAGGGGCGGTTTTTGGCAATCAGCCCCAGCATTTT	CASSYTPGTGAVFGNQPQHF
.	TRBV5-4	.	TRBJ2-7	TGTGCCAGCAGCTTCCCACTCCAACCGCAGTACTTC	CASSFPLQPQYF
.	TRBV19	.	TRBJ2-6	TGTGCCACTGGATTATTACGAGGAATGGGGGCCAACGTCCTGACTTTC	CATGLLRGMGANVLTF
.	TRBV27	TRBD2	TRBJ2-1	TGTGCCAGCAGTTTACTAGCGGGAGAAGGGACCTACAATGAGCAGTTCTTC	CASSLLAGEGTYNEQFF
.	TRBV5-1	.	TRBJ1-6	TGCGCCAGCAGCGTGGACACAGGGAATTCACCCCTCCACTTT	CASSVDTGNSPLHF
.	TRBV5-1	.	TRBJ2-7	TGCGCCAGCAGCCCGGGATCCGGCTCCTACGAGCAGTACTTC	CASSPGSGSYEQYF
.	TRBV5-1	TRBD1	TRBJ2-1	TGCGCCAGCAGCTTGCGACCTTGGGGACAGGATGGAGTCAATGAGCAGTTCTTC	CASSLRPWGQDGVNEQFF
.	TRBV5-4	TRBD1	TRBJ1-2	TGTGCCAGCAGATTACAGGGGGCATATGGCTACACCTTC	CASRLQGAYGYTF
.	TRBV7-8	TRBD2	TRBJ2-1	TGTGCCAGCGGCGGGCGGGAGGGATACAATGAGCAGTTCTTC	CASGGREGYNEQFF
.	TRBV5-1	TRBD1	TRBJ2-5	TGCGCCAGCAGCTTGGGGGTGACAGGGAACCAAGAGACCCAGTACTTC	CASSLGVTGNQETQYF
.	TRBV3-1/TRBV3-2	.	TRBJ2-5	TGTGCCAGCAGCCGGGACTCGGGGTACCAAGAGACCCAGTACTTC	CASSRDSGYQETQYF
.	TRBV18	.	TRBJ1-5	TGTGCCAGCTCACCCCAAAATAGCAATCAGCCCCAGCATTTT	CASSPQNSNQPQHF
.	TRBV7-3	.	TRBJ2-7	TGTGCCAGCAGCTTGGGACATGGTCTGGGTTACGAGCAGTACTTC	CASSLGHGLGYEQYF
.	TRBV5-1	.	TRBJ2-5	TGCGCCAGTCGGGTCAGCTTGGTGGACAGACTTAGACGGGAGACCCAGTACTTC	CASRVSLVDRLRRETQYF
.	TRBV18	TRBD1	TRBJ1-4	TGTGCCAGCTCACCCGGGACAGGGGGACGAGAAAAACTGTTTTTT	CASSPGTGGREKLFF
once	TRBV6-4	TRBD1	TRBJ1-2	TGTGCCAGCAGTAGCATTTCAGGGGACAGAAGCTACACCTTC	CASSSISGDRSYTF
.	TRBV5-1	TRBD1	TRBJ2-7	TGCGCCAGCAGCTTGGTTGGGGACAGCTCCTACGAGCAGTACTTC	CASSLVGDSSYEQYF
.	TRBV10-3	.	TRBJ2-1	TGTGCCATCAGTGATCATAGGGAGAAGTACAATGAGCAGTTCTTC	CAISDHREKYNEQFF
.	TRBV6-5	TRBD2	TRBJ2-3	TGTGCCAGCAGCTTAGCGGGGGGTCGCACAGATACGCAGTATTTT	CASSLAGGRTDTQYF
.	TRBV25-1	.	TRBJ1-2	TGTGCCAGCAGTGATCGGACAGCGCACTATGGCTACACCTTC	CASSDRTAHYGYTF
.	TRBV6-1	.	TRBJ2-7	TGTGCCAGCAGTGGGCTTGTGTTGAACGTTGACTACGAGCAGTACTTC	CASSGLVLNVDYEQYF
.	TRBV30	TRBD1	TRBJ1-2	TGTGCCTGGAGTGGACAGGGGAACTATGGCTACACCTTC	CAWSGQGNYGYTF
.	TRBV30	.	TRBJ1-2	TGTGCCTGGAGTTTGGCAGGCCCGCGCACCTTC	CAWSLAGPRTF
.	TRBV6-1	.	TRBJ1-6	TGTGCCAGCAGTGAAGCTCCGGGACAAGATCGATCACCCCTCCACTTT	CASSEAPGQDRSPLHF
.	TRBV27	.	TRBJ2-2	TGTGCCAGCAGTTTATCGTCGGGGAGTGGGACCGGGGAGCTGTTTTTT	CASSLSSGSGTGELFF
.	TRBV7-8	.	TRBJ1-2	TGTGCCAGCAGCCCCCGTGGGCGAACTAACTATGGCTACACCTTC	CASSPRGRTNYGYTF
few	TRBV5-1	.	TRBJ2-7	TGCGCCAGCAGCTTTGCGGGTTCCTACGAGCAGTACTTC	CASSFAGSYEQYF
.	TRBV3-1/TRBV3-2	.	TRBJ2-2	TGTGCTTCGTGGGGGGACGGGGAGCTGTTTTTT	CASWGDGELFF
.	TRBV5-1	.	TRBJ1-1	TGCGCCAGCAGTTCGGATCAGGGGAACACTGAAGCTTTCTTT	CASSSDQGNTEAFF
.	TRBV5-4	TRBD1	TRBJ1-2	TGTGCCAGCAGCCCTCAGGGGGTGAACTATGGCTACACCTTC	CASSPQGVNYGYTF
.	TRBV5-4	.	TRBJ2-2	TGTGCCAGCAGCTCATCCCGGGACAAGGGAACCGGGGAGCTGTTTTTT	CASSSSRDKGTGELFF